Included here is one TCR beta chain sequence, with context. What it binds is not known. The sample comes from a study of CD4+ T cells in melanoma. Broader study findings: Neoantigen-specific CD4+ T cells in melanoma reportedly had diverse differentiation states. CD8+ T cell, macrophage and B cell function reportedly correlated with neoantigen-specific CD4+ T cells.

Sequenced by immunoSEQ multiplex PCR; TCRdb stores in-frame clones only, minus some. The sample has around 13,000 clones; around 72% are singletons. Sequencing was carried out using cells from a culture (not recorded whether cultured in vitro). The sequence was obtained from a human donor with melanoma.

The CDR3 sequence is CASNLGGGYEQYF. For the CDR3, the DNA is TGCGCCAGCAATTTGGGGGGCGGTTACGAGCAGTACTTC. The V gene is TRBV10-2, the J gene TRBJ2-7; D tentatively reads TRBD1 or TRBD2 (6 bases each). This CDR3 spans 13 amino acids. The germline CDR1 and CDR2 sequences are WSHSY and SAAADI. With 7 bases removed from V and 4 bases from J, the gap between germline ends came to 14 bases.